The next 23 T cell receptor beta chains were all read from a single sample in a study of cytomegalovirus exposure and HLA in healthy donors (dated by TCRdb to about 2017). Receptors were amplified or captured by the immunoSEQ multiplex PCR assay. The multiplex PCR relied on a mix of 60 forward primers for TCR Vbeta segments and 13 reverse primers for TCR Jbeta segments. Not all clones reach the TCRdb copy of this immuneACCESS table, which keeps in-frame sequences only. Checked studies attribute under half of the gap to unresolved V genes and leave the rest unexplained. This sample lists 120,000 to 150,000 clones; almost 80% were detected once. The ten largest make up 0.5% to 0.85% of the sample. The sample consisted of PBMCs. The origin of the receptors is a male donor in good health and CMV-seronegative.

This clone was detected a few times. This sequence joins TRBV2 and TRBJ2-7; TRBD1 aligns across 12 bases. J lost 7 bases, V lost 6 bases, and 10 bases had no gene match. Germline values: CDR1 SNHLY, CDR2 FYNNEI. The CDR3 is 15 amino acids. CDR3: CASRGTGGAVWEQYF. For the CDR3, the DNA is TGTGCCAGCAGGGGGACAGGGGGCGCAGTCTGGGAGCAGTACTTC.

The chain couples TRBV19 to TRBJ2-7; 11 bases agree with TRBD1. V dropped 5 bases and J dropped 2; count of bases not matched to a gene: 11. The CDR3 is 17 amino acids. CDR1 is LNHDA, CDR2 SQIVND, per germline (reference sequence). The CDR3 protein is CASSVRSDRGRPYEQYF. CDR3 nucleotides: TGTGCCAGTAGTGTCCGATCGGACAGGGGGCGTCCCTACGAGCAGTACTTC.

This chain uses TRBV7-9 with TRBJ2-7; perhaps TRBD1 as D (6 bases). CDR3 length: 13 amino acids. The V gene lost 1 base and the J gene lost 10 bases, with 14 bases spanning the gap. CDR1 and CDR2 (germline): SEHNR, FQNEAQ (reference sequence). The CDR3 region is CASSLGTGNAQYF. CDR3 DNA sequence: TGTGCCAGCAGCTTAGGAACAGGGAATGCTCAGTACTTC. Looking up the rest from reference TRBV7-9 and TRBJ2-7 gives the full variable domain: DTGVSQNPRHKITKRGQNVTFRCDPISEHNRLYWYRQTLGQGPEFLTYFQNEAQLEKSRLLSDRFSAERPKGSFSTLEIQRTEQGDSAMYLCASSLGTGNAQYFGPGTRLTVT.

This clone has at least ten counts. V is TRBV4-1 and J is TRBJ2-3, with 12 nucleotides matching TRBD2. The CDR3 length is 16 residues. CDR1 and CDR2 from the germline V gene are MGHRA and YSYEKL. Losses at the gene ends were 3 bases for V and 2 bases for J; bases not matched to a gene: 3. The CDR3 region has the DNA TGCGCCAGCAGCCATTCTAGCGGGAGGGCCACAGATACGCAGTATTTT. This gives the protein CASSHSSGRATDTQYF.

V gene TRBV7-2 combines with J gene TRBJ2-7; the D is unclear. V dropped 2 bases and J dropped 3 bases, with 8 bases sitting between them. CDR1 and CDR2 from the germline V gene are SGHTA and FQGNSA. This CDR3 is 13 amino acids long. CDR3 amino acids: CASSLTVNYEQYF. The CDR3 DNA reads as TGTGCCAGCAGCTTAACAGTCAACTACGAGCAGTACTTC.

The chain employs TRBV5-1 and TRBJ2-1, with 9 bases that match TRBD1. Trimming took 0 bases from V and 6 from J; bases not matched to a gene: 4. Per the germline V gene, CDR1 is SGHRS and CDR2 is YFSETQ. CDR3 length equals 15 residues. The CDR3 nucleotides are TGCGCCAGCAGCTTGGGGGCGACAGGGGGCAATGAGCAGTTCTTC. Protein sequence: CASSLGATGGNEQFF.

CDR3 sequence (DNA): TGTGCCAGCAGCGCGCACTGGGGGCTGGGAACCGGGGAGCTGTTTTTT. Translating gives CASSAHWGLGTGELFF. The chain links TRBV9 to TRBJ2-2; D may be TRBD1 (6 bases). There are 16 residues in the CDR3. V lost 3 bases, J lost 5 bases, and 17 bases lay in between. Germline CDR1 reads SGDLS; CDR2 reads YYNGEE.

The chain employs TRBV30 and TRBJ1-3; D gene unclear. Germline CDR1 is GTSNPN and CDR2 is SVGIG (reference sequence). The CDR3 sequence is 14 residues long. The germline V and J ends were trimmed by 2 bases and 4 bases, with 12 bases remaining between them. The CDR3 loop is CAWSLEEIGNTIYF. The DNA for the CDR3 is TGTGCCTGGAGTTTGGAGGAGATCGGAAACACCATATATTTT.

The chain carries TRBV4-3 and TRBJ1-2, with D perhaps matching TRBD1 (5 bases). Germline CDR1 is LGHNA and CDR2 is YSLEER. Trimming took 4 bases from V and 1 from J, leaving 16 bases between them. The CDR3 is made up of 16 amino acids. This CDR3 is CASSREEGPDNYGYTF. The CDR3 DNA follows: TGCGCCAGCAGCCGAGAGGAGGGGCCCGATAACTATGGCTACACCTTC.

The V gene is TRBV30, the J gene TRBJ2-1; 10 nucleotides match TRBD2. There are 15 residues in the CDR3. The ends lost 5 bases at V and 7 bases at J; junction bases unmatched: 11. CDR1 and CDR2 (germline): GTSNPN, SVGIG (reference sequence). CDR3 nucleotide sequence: TGTGCCTGGCAAATCCTAGCGGGAGCGCTTAATGAGCAGTTCTTC. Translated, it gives CAWQILAGALNEQFF.

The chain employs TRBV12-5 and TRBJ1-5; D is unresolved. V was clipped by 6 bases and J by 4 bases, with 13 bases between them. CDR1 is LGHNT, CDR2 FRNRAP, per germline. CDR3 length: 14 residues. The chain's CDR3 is CASGPGLDNQPQHF. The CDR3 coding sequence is TGTGCTAGTGGCCCCGGACTGGATAATCAGCCCCAGCATTTT.

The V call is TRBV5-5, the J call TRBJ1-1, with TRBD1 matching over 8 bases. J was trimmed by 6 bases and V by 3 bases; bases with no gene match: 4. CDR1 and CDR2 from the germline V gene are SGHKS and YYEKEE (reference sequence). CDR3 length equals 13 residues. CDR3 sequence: CASSSLTGAEAFF. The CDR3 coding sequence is TGTGCCAGCAGCTCATTGACAGGGGCTGAAGCTTTCTTT.

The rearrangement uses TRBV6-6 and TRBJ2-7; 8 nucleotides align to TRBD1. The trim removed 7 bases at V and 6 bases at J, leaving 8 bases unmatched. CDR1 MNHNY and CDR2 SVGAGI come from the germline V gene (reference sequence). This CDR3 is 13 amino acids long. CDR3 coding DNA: TGTGCCAGCACCCGGACAGGGAGTTCCGAGCAGTACTTC. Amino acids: CASTRTGSSEQYF.

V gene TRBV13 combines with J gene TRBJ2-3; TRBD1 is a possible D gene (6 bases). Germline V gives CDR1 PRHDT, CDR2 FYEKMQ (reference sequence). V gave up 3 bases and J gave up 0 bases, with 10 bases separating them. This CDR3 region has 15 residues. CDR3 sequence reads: CASSFGQPSTDTQYF. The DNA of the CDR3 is TGTGCCAGCAGCTTTGGACAGCCTAGCACAGATACGCAGTATTTT.

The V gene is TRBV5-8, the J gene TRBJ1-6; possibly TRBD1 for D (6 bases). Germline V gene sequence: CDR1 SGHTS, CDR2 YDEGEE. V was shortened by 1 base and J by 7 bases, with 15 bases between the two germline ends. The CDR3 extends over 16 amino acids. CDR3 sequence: CASSLLPGVGNSPLHF. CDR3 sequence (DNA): TGTGCCAGCAGCTTGTTACCAGGGGTAGGCAATTCACCCCTCCACTTT.

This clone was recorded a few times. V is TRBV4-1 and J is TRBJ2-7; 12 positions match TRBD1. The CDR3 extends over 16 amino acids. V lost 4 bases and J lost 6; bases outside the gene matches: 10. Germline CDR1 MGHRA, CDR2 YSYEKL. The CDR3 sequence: CASSRNPGQGAVEQYF. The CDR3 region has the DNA TGCGCCAGCAGCCGAAACCCGGGACAGGGGGCGGTCGAGCAGTACTTC.

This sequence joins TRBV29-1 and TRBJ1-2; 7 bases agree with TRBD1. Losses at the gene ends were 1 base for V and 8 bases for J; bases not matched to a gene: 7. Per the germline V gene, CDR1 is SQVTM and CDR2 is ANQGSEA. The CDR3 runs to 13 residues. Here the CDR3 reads CSVEGQGVGGYTF. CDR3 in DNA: TGCAGCGTTGAAGGGCAGGGGGTGGGAGGCTACACCTTC.

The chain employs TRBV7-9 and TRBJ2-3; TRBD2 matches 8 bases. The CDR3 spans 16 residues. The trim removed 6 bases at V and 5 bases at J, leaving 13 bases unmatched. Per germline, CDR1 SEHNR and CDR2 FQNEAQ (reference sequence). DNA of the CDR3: TGTGCCAGCAGAAGAAGCGGGAGCGCCGGGAGAGATACGCAGTATTTT. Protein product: CASRRSGSAGRDTQYF.

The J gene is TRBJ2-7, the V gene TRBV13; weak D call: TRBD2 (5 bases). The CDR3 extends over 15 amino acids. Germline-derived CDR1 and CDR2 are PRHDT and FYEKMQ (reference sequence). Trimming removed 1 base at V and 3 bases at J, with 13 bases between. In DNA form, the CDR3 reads TGTGCCAGCAGCTTAGCCGGCAGGACTCTCTACGAGCAGTACTTC. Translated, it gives CASSLAGRTLYEQYF.

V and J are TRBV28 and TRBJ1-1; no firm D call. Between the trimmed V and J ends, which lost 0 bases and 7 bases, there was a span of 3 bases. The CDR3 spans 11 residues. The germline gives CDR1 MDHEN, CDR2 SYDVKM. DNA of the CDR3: TGTGCCAGCAGTTTATGGTATGAAGCTTTCTTT. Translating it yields CASSLWYEAFF.

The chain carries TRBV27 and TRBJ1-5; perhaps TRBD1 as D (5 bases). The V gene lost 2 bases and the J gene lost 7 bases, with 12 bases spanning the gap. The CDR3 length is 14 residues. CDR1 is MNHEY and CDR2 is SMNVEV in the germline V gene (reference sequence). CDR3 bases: TGTGCCAGCAGTTTAGATGGCAGGGCCCAGCCCCAGCATTTT. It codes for CASSLDGRAQPQHF.

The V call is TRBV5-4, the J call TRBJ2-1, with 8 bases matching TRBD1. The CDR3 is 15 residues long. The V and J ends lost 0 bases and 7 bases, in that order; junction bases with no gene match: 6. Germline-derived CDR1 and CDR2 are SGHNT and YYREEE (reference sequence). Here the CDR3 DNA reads TGTGCCAGCAGCTTGGGGGGGCAGGGGGCAAATGAGCAGTTCTTC. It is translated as CASSLGGQGANEQFF.

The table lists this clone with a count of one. CDR3 loop: CAWALRGNTIYF. CDR3 sequence (DNA): TGTGCCTGGGCCTTGAGGGGAAACACCATATATTTT. This chain connects TRBV30 to TRBJ1-3; no clear D. Germline loops: CDR1 GTSNPN, CDR2 SVGIG (reference sequence). V shed 5 bases and J shed 4 bases, with 9 bases lying between them. The CDR3 consists of 12 residues.